Sequencing of this T cell receptor beta chain was carried out in a study of T cell changes during pregnancy in multiple sclerosis. The V segment lost 2 bases and the J segment 1 base; nucleotides outside the gene matches: 9. The CDR3 extends over 16 amino acids. Germline V gene data show CDR1 as SGHRS and CDR2 as YFSETQ. The protocol was immunoSEQ multiplex PCR, while the TCRdb copy is restricted to in-frame clones and leaves out a portion. Of about 73,000 clones listed, roughly 90% are singletons. This sample comprised peripheral blood, obtained after pregnancy. This chain connects TRBV5-1 to TRBJ2-7, with 7 bases lining up with TRBD1. The receptor's source is a female donor in good health, enrolled as a control in a pregnancy study. The CDR3 bases are TGCGCCAGCAGCTTTTCTAACAGGGGCGGATCCTACGAGCAGTACTTC. As protein: CASSFSNRGGSYEQYF.